Listed below are T cell receptor beta chains from one sample, sequenced in a study of graft-versus-host responses after intestinal transplantation. Profiling relied on immunoSEQ multiplex PCR, and the TCRdb table lists in-frame clones only, not all of them. Of 90,000 to 120,000 clones in the sample, 80% to 90% were seen once. These receptors have no known antigen. The source was unstimulated CD4+ T cells sorted from spleen or lymph node cells, collected before transplant. The origin of the receptors is a human donor who was the organ donor for an intestinal transplant. The CDR3 runs from the conserved cysteine through the conserved F or W. The D gene is left open where the match is weak. Clone size, where shown, is once, few, many, or a class for clones that have expanded.

D,size,J,V,CDR3,DNA
TRBD1,once,TRBJ1-4,TRBV5-4,CASSQDRTGENEKLFF,TGTGCCAGCAGCCAGGACAGGACAGGGGAAAATGAAAAACTGTTTTTT
TRBD2,.,TRBJ2-1,TRBV5-1,CASSLKAGTGGNEQFF,TGCGCCAGCAGCTTGAAGGCCGGGACGGGGGGCAATGAGCAGTTCTTC
.,.,TRBJ2-1,TRBV15,CATSRASGWQYEQFF,TGTGCCACCAGCAGAGCTTCGGGCTGGCAGTATGAGCAGTTCTTC
TRBD2,few,TRBJ2-2,TRBV7-9,CASSLRERGNTGELFF,TGTGCCAGCAGCTTACGTGAGCGGGGGAACACCGGGGAGCTGTTTTTT
.,.,TRBJ1-2,TRBV29-1,CSVEGGYTF,TGCAGCGTTGAGGGTGGCTACACCTTC
TRBD2,.,TRBJ2-5,TRBV5-1,CASSSLAGVETQYF,TGCGCCAGCAGCTCACTAGCGGGAGTGGAGACCCAGTACTTC
.,.,TRBJ2-5,TRBV5-1,CASSLYRVQETQYF,TGCGCCAGCAGCTTGTACAGGGTCCAAGAGACCCAGTACTTC
TRBD1,.,TRBJ1-2,TRBV6-1,CATRGEHYGYTF,TGTGCCACCAGGGGGGAACACTATGGCTACACCTTC
.,.,TRBJ1-4,TRBV6-5,CASSEVRVEKLFF,TGTGCCAGCAGTGAAGTCCGGGTTGAAAAACTGTTTTTT
.,.,TRBJ1-5,TRBV11-2,CASSLRRNQPQHF,TGTGCCAGCAGCCTGAGGCGGAATCAGCCCCAGCATTTT
.,.,TRBJ2-5,TRBV15,CATSKWGDQETQYF,TGTGCCACCAGCAAATGGGGGGACCAAGAGACCCAGTACTTC
.,once,TRBJ1-6,TRBV7-6,CASSSRARVIENSPLHF,TGTGCCAGCAGCTCCCGGGCCCGGGTGATAGAGAATTCACCCCTCCACTTT
TRBD2,.,TRBJ2-5,TRBV7-7,CASGGPLETQYF,TGTGCTAGCGGGGGGCCATTGGAGACCCAGTACTTC
.,few,TRBJ1-1,TRBV5-5,CASSLSLNTEAFF,TGTGCCAGCAGCTTGTCCCTGAACACTGAAGCTTTCTTT
.,.,TRBJ2-3,TRBV10-1,CASSAGGGRDTQYF,TGCGCCAGCAGTGCCGGTGGTGGCAGGGATACGCAGTATTTT
TRBD1,.,TRBJ1-4,TRBV18,CASSLRDREGKLFF,TGTGCCAGCTCACTCCGGGACAGGGAAGGAAAACTGTTTTTT
.,.,TRBJ1-1,TRBV5-3,CARRCDHLEVGTEAFF,TGTGCCAGAAGATGCGACCACCTCGAGGTGGGCACTGAAGCTTTCTTT
TRBD1,.,TRBJ1-5,TRBV6-5,CASSYERTGHQPQHF,TGTGCCAGCAGTTACGAGAGGACAGGCCATCAGCCCCAGCATTTT
.,.,TRBJ1-2,TRBV7-2,CASSWGTFYGYTF,TGTGCCAGCAGCTGGGGGACTTTCTATGGCTACACCTTC
.,.,TRBJ2-4,TRBV12-5,CASGQTAAKNIQYF,TGTGCTAGTGGCCAAACAGCAGCCAAAAACATTCAGTACTTC
.,.,TRBJ2-7,TRBV6-1,CASTTVGYEQYF,TGTGCCAGCACCACCGTAGGCTACGAGCAGTACTTC
.,few,TRBJ1-2,TRBV30,CAWSRGNYGYTF,TGTGCCTGGAGTAGGGGGAACTATGGCTACACCTTC
.,.,TRBJ1-6,TRBV6-5,CASSWLMDSPLHF,TGTGCCAGCAGTTGGTTAATGGATTCACCCCTCCACTTT
.,.,TRBJ2-7,TRBV7-9,CASSLEEGAGEQYF,TGTGCCAGCAGCTTAGAGGAGGGGGCGGGGGAGCAGTACTTC
.,.,TRBJ1-4,TRBV29-1,CSVVTATNEKLFF,TGCAGCGTTGTGACCGCAACTAATGAAAAACTGTTTTTT
.,.,TRBJ1-5,TRBV6-5,CASRPDSSNQPQHF,TGTGCCAGCAGGCCCGACAGTAGCAATCAGCCCCAGCATTTT
.,.,TRBJ2-5,TRBV19,CASSSSMDREGETQYF,TGTGCCAGTAGCAGTTCTATGGACAGGGAGGGGGAGACCCAGTACTTC
TRBD2,.,TRBJ2-5,TRBV4-2,CASSQGTSASQETQYF,TGTGCCAGCAGCCAAGGGACTAGCGCAAGTCAAGAGACCCAGTACTTC
.,.,TRBJ1-6,TRBV5-6,CASSPEGGYNSPLHF,TGTGCCAGCAGCCCGGAGGGGGGTTATAATTCACCCCTCCACTTT
.,.,TRBJ2-4,TRBV2,CASQASALAKNIQYF,TGTGCCAGCCAGGCTAGTGCGCTAGCCAAAAACATTCAGTACTTC
TRBD2,.,TRBJ2-2,TRBV11-2,CASSLPSGRANTGELFF,TGTGCCAGCAGCTTACCAAGCGGGAGGGCTAACACCGGGGAGCTGTTTTTT
.,.,TRBJ1-5,TRBV7-9,CASSSLDSHQPQHF,TGTGCCAGCAGCTCCCTGGACAGCCATCAGCCCCAGCATTTT
TRBD2,once,TRBJ2-3,TRBV7-9,CASSPVGRLASRKDTQYF,TGTGCCAGCAGCCCCGTCGGGAGGTTGGCTAGCAGGAAGGATACGCAGTATTTT
TRBD1,.,TRBJ1-5,TRBV19,CASSIPGQAHLPQHF,TGTGCCAGTAGTATCCCTGGACAGGCCCACCTTCCCCAGCATTTT
.,.,TRBJ1-6,TRBV6-5,CASEASYNSPLHF,TGTGCCAGTGAAGCCTCCTATAATTCACCCCTCCACTTT
.,once,TRBJ1-1,TRBV5-5,CASTDTGRNTEAFF,TGTGCCAGCACCGACACGGGACGGAACACTGAAGCTTTCTTT
.,.,TRBJ1-3,TRBV6-6,CASSYVQSGNTIYF,TGTGCCAGCAGTTACGTACAGTCCGGAAACACCATATATTTT
.,.,TRBJ2-5,TRBV7-2,CASSLVRVERETQYF,TGTGCCAGCAGCTTAGTTCGGGTCGAACGAGAGACCCAGTACTTC
.,.,TRBJ2-7,TRBV6-1,CASRGQPGFEQYF,TGTGCCAGCAGAGGGCAACCCGGTTTTGAGCAGTACTTC
TRBD1,.,TRBJ1-1,TRBV18,CASSGTGGNTEAFF,TGTGCCAGCTCAGGGACAGGAGGGAACACTGAAGCTTTCTTT
TRBD1,few,TRBJ1-5,TRBV28,CASSSGQAQEGNQPQHF,TGTGCCAGCAGTTCCGGACAGGCCCAGGAGGGCAATCAGCCCCAGCATTTT
.,.,TRBJ2-1,TRBV5-1,CASSSQGTYNEQFF,TGCGCCAGCAGCTCGCAGGGGACCTACAATGAGCAGTTCTTC
.,.,TRBJ2-2,TRBV7-2,CASSRDANTGELFF,TGTGCCAGCAGCCGGGACGCGAACACCGGGGAGCTGTTTTTT
.,.,TRBJ1-5,TRBV7-2,CASSSRSQPQHF,TGTGCCAGCAGCTCCCGATCTCAGCCCCAGCATTTT